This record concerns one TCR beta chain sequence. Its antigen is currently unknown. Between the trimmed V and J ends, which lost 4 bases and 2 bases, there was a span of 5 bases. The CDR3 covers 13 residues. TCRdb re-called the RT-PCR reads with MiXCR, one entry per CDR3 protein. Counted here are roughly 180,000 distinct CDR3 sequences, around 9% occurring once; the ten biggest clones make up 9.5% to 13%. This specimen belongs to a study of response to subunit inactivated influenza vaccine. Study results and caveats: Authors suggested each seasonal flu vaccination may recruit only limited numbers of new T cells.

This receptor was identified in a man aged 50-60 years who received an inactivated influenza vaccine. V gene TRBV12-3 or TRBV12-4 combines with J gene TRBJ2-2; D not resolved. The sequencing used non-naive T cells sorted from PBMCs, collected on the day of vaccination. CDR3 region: CASSSFNTGELFF. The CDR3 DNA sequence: TGTGCCAGCAGTTCCTTCAACACCGGGGAGCTGTTTTTT.